One and the same sample provided the 27 T cell receptor beta chains below, sequenced in a study of blood T cells in healthy people across ages. A second about 6 to 12 cycle PCR used barcoded and J-beta primers. TCRdb processed the 5' RACE reads anew with MiXCR; each CDR3 protein has one entry. The sample holds 600,000 to 850,000 distinct CDR3 sequences, about 25% seen once. The data were also submitted as part of a second study, on T cells of mothers and their children.

Sequencing input: blood. All receptors derive from a boy younger than 18 in good health.

The chain combines TRBV7-2 with TRBJ2-1; TRBD1 is a possible D gene (6 bases). The germline V gene has CDR1 SGHTA and CDR2 FQGNSA. This CDR3 contains 16 residues. V was pared by 5 bases and J by 2 bases, with 16 bases between. CDR3 loop: CASSRNTGTPYNEQFF. The CDR3 DNA is TGTGCCAGCAGCCGTAATACCGGGACACCCTACAATGAGCAGTTCTTC.

The chain has TRBV7-9 and TRBJ2-7; D is perhaps TRBD2 (6 bases). Trimming stripped 1 base from V and 5 bases from J, with 15 bases between. This CDR3 is 15 amino acids long. Per the germline V gene, CDR1 is SEHNR and CDR2 is FQNEAQ (reference sequence). CDR3 protein: CASSLDHGGFNEQYF. CDR3 bases: TGTGCCAGCAGCTTAGATCACGGGGGTTTCAACGAGCAGTACTTC.

The chain links TRBV6-5 to TRBJ1-1; D is unclear. CDR3 length: 11 residues. Looked up from germline, CDR1 is MNHEY and CDR2 is SVGAGI. V lost 6 bases and J lost 7, with 9 bases in between. The CDR3 protein is CASSTGVEAFF. For the CDR3, the DNA is TGTGCCAGCAGCACCGGGGTTGAAGCTTTCTTT.

This clonotype appeared a single time. V is TRBV7-3 and J is TRBJ2-3, with a weak D call TRBD2 (5 bases). Between the trimmed V and J ends, which lost 5 bases and 2 bases, there was a span of 11 bases. CDR3 size: 14 residues. Germline-derived CDR1 and CDR2 are SGHTA and FQGTGA. CDR3 amino acids: CASSPLGYTDTQYF. CDR3 DNA sequence: TGTGCCAGCAGCCCACTAGGATACACAGATACGCAGTATTTT.

The CDR3: CASSQDELAAEDEQFF. The DNA for the CDR3 is TGTGCCAGCAGCCAAGATGAACTAGCGGCCGAAGACGAGCAGTTCTTC. This rearrangement joins TRBV14 to TRBJ2-5; TRBD2 matches at 8 bases. The J call could be wrong; TRBJ2-1 is a better fit for the DNA end. The CDR3 spans 16 residues. The V gene's germline CDR1 is SGHDN and CDR2 FVKESK.

V gene TRBV29-1 combines with J gene TRBJ2-7, with 14 positions matching TRBD2. After removal of 6 bases from V and 0 bases from J, the junction contained 4 bases not matched to a gene. CDR3 size: 15 residues. CDR1 and CDR2 from the germline V gene are SQVTM and ANQGSEA. The CDR3 loop is CSVQGTSGSSYEQYF. The CDR3 DNA reads TGCAGCGTCCAAGGGACTAGCGGGAGCTCCTACGAGCAGTACTTC.

This clonotype has just a few counts. The chain uses TRBV6-4 and TRBJ2-1; TRBD1 matches 7 bases. The J call may not be correct, given that the DNA end is closer to TRBJ2-7. This CDR3 contains 14 residues. The V gene's germline CDR1 is MRHNA and CDR2 SNTAGT. This chain's CDR3 is CASRGTDGSYEQYF. The CDR3 DNA sequence: TGTGCCAGCAGAGGGACAGACGGCTCCTACGAGCAGTACTTC.

This clonotype appeared a few times. The chain couples TRBV11-2 to TRBJ2-7, with 8 bases matching TRBD2. V shed 2 bases, J shed 2 bases, and the junction held 5 bases outside the gene matches. The CDR3 runs 15 residues. Germline loops: CDR1 SGHAT, CDR2 FQNNGV. The CDR3 loop is CASSLSSGAPYEQYF. The CDR3 nucleotides read TGTGCCAGCAGCTTAAGTAGCGGGGCGCCCTACGAGCAGTACTTC.

This clonotype has more than one count but fewer than ten. The CDR3 here is CASSQVLGLAGENEQYF. The CDR3 coding sequence is TGCGCCAGCAGCCAAGTTCTTGGGCTAGCGGGAGAAAACGAGCAGTACTTC. The chain combines TRBV4-1 with TRBJ2-7, with TRBD2 matching 10 bases. V dropped 1 base and J dropped 5; count of bases not matched to a gene: 11. The V gene's germline CDR1 is MGHRA and CDR2 YSYEKL. The CDR3 has 17 amino acids.

To note about this clonotype: A much more abundant neighbour one base away suggests this may be a read error. The V gene is TRBV27, the J gene TRBJ2-6, with a tentative D call TRBD2 (6 bases). This CDR3 has 13 amino acids. Germline V gene lookup returns CDR1 MNHEY and CDR2 SMNVEV (reference sequence). V lost 2 bases, J lost 10 bases, and 9 bases lay in between. CDR3 sequence (DNA): TGTGCCAGCAGTTTAAGTCGGGGGAACGTCCTGACTTTC. It yields the protein CASSLSRGNVLTF. Variable domain in full (rest from reference TRBV27 and TRBJ2-6): EAQVTQNPRYLITVTGKKLTVTCSQNMNHEYMSWYRQDPGLGLRQIYYSMNVEVTDKGDVPEGYKVSRKEKRNFPLILESPSPNQTSLYFCASSLSRGNVLTFGAGSRLTVL.

Only a few counts were recorded for this clonotype. The junction departs from germline at one end; a sequencing error may be responsible. The J gene is TRBJ2-5, the V gene TRBV20-1; 8 bases map to TRBD1. This CDR3 comprises 15 residues. Germline V gives CDR1 DFQATT, CDR2 SNEGSKA (reference sequence). CDR3 DNA: TGCAATGCTAGTACACCGGGACAGGCAAAAGAGACCCAGTACTTC. Translation: CNASTPGQAKETQYF.

V gene TRBV29-1 combines with J gene TRBJ1-1; D unclear. The germline gives CDR1 SQVTM, CDR2 ANQGSEA. The CDR3 runs 14 residues. CDR3 sequence reads: CTIAAGLMNTEAFF. The CDR3 DNA reads TGCACCATCGCGGCCGGGCTTATGAACACTGAAGCTTTCTTT.

This clonotype occurred a few times. The chain uses TRBV7-2 and TRBJ2-5; perhaps TRBD2 as D (6 bases). Germline lookup yields CDR1 SGHTA and CDR2 FQGNSA. This CDR3 contains 16 residues. Trimming shortened V by 4 bases and J by 7 bases, and 22 bases separated the two germline ends. The CDR3 bases are TGTGCCAGCAGCTCCCTAGGTCTGGGGCCGGAGGGGACCCAGTACTTC. Its translation is CASSSLGLGPEGTQYF. Full variable domain (missing parts from reference TRBV7-2 and TRBJ2-5): GAGVSQSPSNKVTEKGKDVELRCDPISGHTALYWYRQSLGQGLEFLIYFQGNSAPDKSGLPSDRFSAERTGGSVSTLTIQRTQQEDSAVYLCASSSLGLGPEGTQYFGPGTRLLVL.

The J gene is TRBJ2-1, the V gene TRBV6-1; D is unresolved. The CDR3 spans 12 residues. Germline values: CDR1 MNHNS, CDR2 SASEGT. V gave up 7 bases and J gave up 2 bases, with 6 bases separating them. The CDR3 sequence is CASMGTYNEQFF. CDR3 in DNA: TGTGCCAGCATGGGTACCTACAATGAGCAGTTCTTC.

Only a few counts were recorded for this clonotype. This chain joins TRBV5-1 and TRBJ2-5, with 13 positions matching TRBD2. The DNA matches TRBJ2-1 better at its end, which makes the J call doubtful. CDR3 length equals 16 residues. The V gene's germline CDR1 is SGHRS and CDR2 YFSETQ. Here the CDR3 reads CASTIGLAGDGNEQFF. In DNA form, the CDR3 reads TGCGCCAGCACTATAGGACTAGCGGGGGACGGAAATGAGCAGTTCTTC.

The V gene is TRBV29-1, the J gene TRBJ2-5, with 10 positions matching TRBD1. The J call may be mistaken, given a closer DNA end match to TRBJ2-1. The V gene's germline CDR1 is SQVTM and CDR2 ANQGSEA. The CDR3 runs 15 residues. CDR3 loop: CSVESFRTGGSMQFF. The DNA for the CDR3 is TGCAGCGTTGAATCTTTCCGGACAGGGGGAAGTATGCAGTTCTTC.

In this sample, this clonotype turned up a few times. The chain carries TRBV6-6 and TRBJ2-1, with 10 bases fitting TRBD2. The CDR3 has 16 residues. Looked up from germline, CDR1 is MNHNY and CDR2 is SVGAGI (reference sequence). J was trimmed by 2 bases and V by 4 bases; bases with no gene match: 5. CDR3 bases: TGTGCCAGCAGTTGGGGACTAGCGAGCACCTACAATGAGCAGTTCTTC. Translating it yields CASSWGLASTYNEQFF.

This clonotype turned up a few times. This chain links TRBV6-5 with TRBJ2-1, with D hard to call. Germline V gene lookup returns CDR1 MNHEY and CDR2 SVGAGI. V shed 7 bases and J shed 5 bases, with 9 bases lying between them. This CDR3 contains 12 residues. As DNA, the CDR3 is TGTGCCAGCACTTCTAGGCACAATGAGCAGTTCTTC. Protein sequence: CASTSRHNEQFF.

This clonotype was found a few times. The genes are TRBV29-1 and TRBJ2-4; D not resolved. Trimming took 0 bases from V and 2 from J, leaving 5 bases between them. The CDR3 has 13 amino acids. Germline CDR1 and CDR2: SQVTM and ANQGSEA. The CDR3 here is CSVEEGTKNIQYF. The CDR3, as DNA: TGCAGCGTTGAAGAGGGAACCAAAAACATTCAGTACTTC.

A few counts support this clonotype. The CDR3 loop reads CSARWRGYEQYF. DNA for the CDR3: TGCAGTGCTAGGTGGAGGGGTTACGAGCAGTACTTC. The chain combines TRBV20-1 with TRBJ2-7, with a tentative D call TRBD2 (6 bases). Germline V lookup: CDR1 DFQATT, CDR2 SNEGSKA (reference sequence). The CDR3 loop spans 12 amino acids. Trimming left V 3 bases short and J 4 bases short, with 10 bases between.

The rearrangement links TRBV3-1 to TRBJ2-2; D uncertain. Trimming took off 4 bases at V and 3 bases at J, with 9 bases between the two ends. Germline-derived CDR1 and CDR2 are LGHDT and YNNKEL (reference sequence). The CDR3 sequence is 14 residues long. The CDR3 here is CASSLGPYTGELFF. Written as DNA, the CDR3 is TGTGCCAGCAGCCTAGGACCCTACACCGGGGAGCTGTTTTTT.

This clonotype was seen more than once but under ten times. The J gene is TRBJ1-2, the V gene TRBV15, with D possibly being TRBD1 (6 bases). This CDR3 is 15 amino acids long. Trimming took 0 bases from V and 6 from J, leaving 14 bases between them. CDR1 and CDR2 from the germline V gene are LNHNV and YYDKDF (reference sequence). CDR3 in DNA: TGTGCCACCAGCAGAGACCTTACAGGGAGTGATGGCTACACCTTC. It codes for CATSRDLTGSDGYTF.

The rearrangement links TRBV7-3 to TRBJ2-1; D uncertain. The end of the DNA fits TRBJ2-7 better, so the J call may be wrong. Germline loops: CDR1 SGHTA, CDR2 FQGTGA. The CDR3 loop spans 13 amino acids. CDR3 in DNA: TGTGCCAGCAGCCCAATAGACGGGTACGAGCAGTACTTC. Translating gives CASSPIDGYEQYF.

V is TRBV20-1 and J is TRBJ2-3; TRBD1 matches at 8 bases. The CDR3 has 13 amino acids. V gave up 6 bases and J gave up 2 bases; unmatched junction bases: 4. From germline, CDR1 is DFQATT and CDR2 SNEGSKA (reference sequence). CDR3 protein: CSARTGITDTQYF. For the CDR3, the DNA is TGCAGTGCAAGGACAGGGATCACAGATACGCAGTATTTT.

This clonotype came up a few times. The chain is built from TRBV7-9 and TRBJ2-5; the D is unclear. Per the germline V gene, CDR1 is SEHNR and CDR2 is FQNEAQ (reference sequence). V lost 1 base and J 7 bases, leaving 4 bases between the germline ends. The CDR3 length is 11 residues. This CDR3 reads CASSLGATQYF. The CDR3 coding sequence is TGTGCCAGCAGCTTAGGCGCGACCCAGTACTTC.

The chain is built from TRBV6-1 and TRBJ2-7; 9 bases fit TRBD1. The CDR3 length is 14 residues. Germline lookup yields CDR1 MNHNS and CDR2 SASEGT. J was trimmed by 1 base and V by 7 bases; bases with no gene match: 5. CDR3 sequence: CASTRGTGSYEQYF. CDR3 nucleotides: TGTGCCAGCACCCGCGGGACAGGGTCCTACGAGCAGTACTTC.

V usage is TRBV6-5 and J usage is TRBJ2-7; D is uncertain. V was cut by 3 bases and J by 2 bases, with 5 bases left in between. Germline CDR1 reads MNHEY; CDR2 reads SVGAGI. This CDR3 spans 12 amino acids. CDR3 DNA sequence: TGTGCCAGCAGTTATACGCCCTACGAGCAGTACTTC. Translating gives CASSYTPYEQYF.